This entry features one T cell receptor (beta chain) sequence. Antigen: not known. The data were obtained in a study of OX40 agonist ivuxolimab in advanced cancers. Study summary: Patient treatment consisted of intravenous ivuxolimab administration every 2 weeks at 0.01 to 10 mg/kg.

Patients who had autoimmune disease history or got systemic immunosuppression were left out. Profiled with immunoSEQ multiplex PCR; TCRdb holds only in-frame clones, not every one. The sample holds tens of thousands of clones; more than 75% are singletons and the top ten take roughly 4.9%. Study-wide results and limits: The work left the antigen specificity of expanded peripheral T cells undetermined. Also present in some nonresponders was a low level of normalized T-cell clonal expansion.

J was trimmed by 4 bases and V by 5 bases; bases with no gene match: 6. CDR1 is SGHRS, CDR2 YFSETQ, per germline. The CDR3 is made up of 15 amino acids. V usage is TRBV5-1 and J usage is TRBJ2-2; TRBD1 agrees at 9 bases. The specimen was CD4+ or CD8+ T cells sorted from blood, collected in a trial of the OX40 agonist ivuxolimab. The origin of this receptor is an adult with an advanced solid tumor such as melanoma, head and neck, liver or kidney cancer. The CDR3 region has the DNA TGCGCCAGCAGATCCGGGACAGGGTCCACCGGGGAGCTGTTTTTT. Amino acid sequence: CASRSGTGSTGELFF.